The 27 T cell receptor beta chains below were found in one sample sequenced in a study of blood T cell repertoires in COVID-19. Libraries were prepared by immunoSEQ multiplex PCR; TCRdb keeps only in-frame clonotypes and omits some of them. The data contain 50,000 to 80,000 clones, over 75% of them seen just once; the ten biggest clones take up approximately 40%. Material: peripheral blood. The receptor set was obtained from a woman aged 60 to 75 with COVID-19, enrolled during active disease.

This clone was picked up a small number of times. Within the sample, other DNA sequences also encode this same CDR3. J is TRBJ2-7 and V is TRBV7-2; D not certain. Germline values: CDR1 SGHTA, CDR2 FQGNSA. Trimming removed 3 bases at V and 4 bases at J, with 4 bases between. This CDR3 spans 11 amino acids. CDR3 DNA: TGTGCCAGCAGCTTCCTGTACGAGCAGTACTTC. Protein: CASSFLYEQYF.

This clone occurred a few times. The chain carries TRBV28 and TRBJ1-5; D remains unclear. Trimming pared 5 bases from V and 7 bases from J, leaving 12 bases between. CDR1 is MDHEN, CDR2 SYDVKM, per germline. The CDR3 is 13 residues long. The CDR3 sequence: CASSPKLNQPQHF. The CDR3 coding sequence is TGTGCCAGCAGTCCTAAATTAAACCAGCCCCAGCATTTT.

The V gene is TRBV30, the J gene TRBJ1-4, with unresolved D. Germline V gene lookup returns CDR1 GTSNPN and CDR2 SVGIG (reference sequence). CDR3 length equals 11 residues. V was cut by 8 bases and J by 7 bases, with 11 bases left in between. The CDR3 nucleotides are TGTGCCATCGCGCGTACTGAAAAACTGTTTTTT. The encoded protein is CAIARTEKLFF.

The gene calls are TRBV2 and TRBJ2-1, with 7 bases identical to TRBD2. J gave up 2 bases and V 7 bases, and 14 bases lay outside the gene matches. This CDR3 spans 17 amino acids. CDR1 and CDR2 (germline): SNHLY, FYNNEI. The CDR3 sequence is CASTSVMRRETYNEQFF. CDR3 bases: TGTGCCAGCACTTCGGTAATGCGGCGGGAGACCTACAATGAGCAGTTCTTC.

The chain recombines TRBV6-5 with TRBJ2-3, with a weak D call TRBD1 (5 bases). CDR1 MNHEY and CDR2 SVGAGI come from the germline V gene. V dropped 5 bases and J dropped 5 bases, with 8 bases sitting between them. This CDR3 has 12 amino acids. CDR3 amino acids: CASSSTGDTQYF. CDR3 nucleotide sequence: TGTGCCAGCAGTAGTACAGGAGATACGCAGTATTTT.

The CDR3 DNA follows: TGCGCCAGCAGCCAAGATTGGGCAGGAGGGGACGCCGGGGAGCTGTTTTTT. Its protein product is CASSQDWAGGDAGELFF. This rearrangement joins TRBV4-3 to TRBJ2-2; D is perhaps TRBD2 (6 bases). Germline V gene data show CDR1 as LGHNA and CDR2 as YSLEER. Trimming cost V 0 bases and J 6 bases, with 17 bases left between them. This CDR3 region has 17 residues.

The rearrangement links TRBV5-1 to TRBJ2-1, with 12 bases that match TRBD2. Germline V lookup: CDR1 SGHRS, CDR2 YFSETQ. V was pared by 4 bases and J by 7 bases, with 9 bases of the junction left unmatched. The CDR3 has 16 amino acids. CDR3 region: CASSRTTSGRWNEQFF. Here the CDR3 DNA reads TGCGCCAGCAGCCGCACGACTAGCGGGAGATGGAATGAGCAGTTCTTC.

This chain joins TRBV6-5 and TRBJ1-5, with D perhaps TRBD1 (5 bases). Trimming pared 7 bases from V and 0 bases from J, leaving 10 bases between. The CDR3 loop spans 14 amino acids. CDR1 is MNHEY, CDR2 SVGAGI, per germline. The CDR3 loop is CASTGGDSNQPQHF. The CDR3 DNA reads TGTGCCAGCACCGGGGGGGATAGCAATCAGCCCCAGCATTTT.

The genes are TRBV7-9 and TRBJ2-7; the match to TRBD2 covers 7 bases. There are 15 residues in the CDR3. CDR1 is SEHNR, CDR2 FQNEAQ, per germline (reference sequence). The V segment lost 3 bases and the J segment 4 bases; nucleotides outside the gene matches: 9. DNA of the CDR3: TGTGCCAGCAGCTTTACGGCGGGAGAAGGGTACGAGCAGTACTTC. Its translation: CASSFTAGEGYEQYF. Looking up the rest from reference TRBV7-9 and TRBJ2-7 gives the full variable domain: DTGVSQNPRHKITKRGQNVTFRCDPISEHNRLYWYRQTLGQGPEFLTYFQNEAQLEKSRLLSDRFSAERPKGSFSTLEIQRTEQGDSAMYLCASSFTAGEGYEQYFGPGTRLTVT.

The genes are TRBV3-1 (or the pseudogene TRBV3-2) and TRBJ1-1; D call uncertain. Germline V gene lookup returns CDR1 LGHDT and CDR2 YNNKEL (reference sequence). The CDR3 sequence is 17 residues long. Trimming took off 0 bases at V and 4 bases at J, with 18 bases between the two ends. The CDR3: CASSQEREKSGVTEAFF. The CDR3 region has the DNA TGTGCCAGCAGCCAAGAAAGGGAGAAGTCAGGAGTCACTGAAGCTTTCTTT.

This clone was observed a single time. The rearrangement links TRBV24-1 to TRBJ1-2; TRBD1 is a possible D gene (6 bases). The germline V and J ends were trimmed by 0 bases and 7 bases, with 20 bases remaining between them. The germline V gene encodes CDR1 KGHDR and CDR2 SFDVKD. This CDR3 contains 17 residues. As DNA, the CDR3 is TGTGCCACCAGTGATTTGGCCTACCAAGGGGGGGAGGGTGGCTACACCTTC. Translation gives CATSDLAYQGGEGGYTF.

CDR3 nucleotides: TGTGCCAGCAGCTTAACCTTAGAGAATTCACCCCTCCACTTT. Its protein is CASSLTLENSPLHF. The chain employs TRBV7-9 and TRBJ1-6, with D hard to call. The CDR3 is made up of 14 amino acids. Germline CDR1 is SEHNR and CDR2 is FQNEAQ (reference sequence). V lost 2 bases to trimming and J lost 7 bases, with 9 bases between them.

The V gene is TRBV24-1, the J gene TRBJ2-1; D is unresolved. The CDR3 extends over 13 amino acids. V was clipped by 1 base and J by 5 bases, with 5 bases between them. The germline gives CDR1 KGHDR, CDR2 SFDVKD. The CDR3 DNA sequence: TGTGCCACCAGTGATTTATCGGACAATGAGCAGTTCTTC. Translated, it gives CATSDLSDNEQFF.

The CDR3 DNA is TGTGCCAGCAGCCCAAGACGGGGGACTCCTAATGAAGTCACCGGGGAGCTGTTTTTT. Translated: CASSPRRGTPNEVTGELFF. The rearrangement links TRBV7-9 to TRBJ2-2, with D maybe TRBD2 (6 bases). Germline loops: CDR1 SEHNR, CDR2 FQNEAQ (reference sequence). V was shortened by 5 bases and J by 4 bases, with 26 bases between the two germline ends. The CDR3 length is 19 residues. Using reference TRBV7-9 and TRBJ2-2 for the parts outside the CDR3, the full variable domain is DTGVSQNPRHKITKRGQNVTFRCDPISEHNRLYWYRQTLGQGPEFLTYFQNEAQLEKSRLLSDRFSAERPKGSFSTLEIQRTEQGDSAMYLCASSPRRGTPNEVTGELFFGEGSRLTVL.

This chain connects TRBV9 to TRBJ2-7; D perhaps matches TRBD1 (6 bases). The CDR3 runs 14 residues. Trimming cost V 4 bases and J 0 bases, with 11 bases left between them. Germline-derived CDR1 and CDR2 are SGDLS and YYNGEE. CDR3 DNA sequence: TGTGCCAGCAGCTTGGGGGCCAGCTCCTACGAGCAGTACTTC. Translated: CASSLGASSYEQYF.

The chain is built from TRBV6-2 or TRBV6-3 and TRBJ1-2, with D hard to call. Trimming removed 5 bases at V and 3 bases at J, with 13 bases between. Germline V gene lookup returns CDR1 MNHEY and CDR2 SVGEGT. The CDR3 extends over 14 amino acids. This CDR3 is CASSKSRFYYGYTF. The CDR3 nucleotides are TGTGCCAGCAGTAAATCCAGGTTCTACTATGGCTACACCTTC.

This clone appeared once. The J gene is TRBJ2-1, the V gene TRBV12-3 or TRBV12-4; 10 nucleotides line up with TRBD2. The CDR3 loop spans 13 amino acids. V was clipped by 2 bases and J by 15 bases; unmatched bases: 7. CDR3 residues: CASSLNSGGRLFF. CDR3 coding DNA: TGTGCCAGCAGTTTAAATAGCGGGGGGCGACTGTTCTTC.

The rearrangement joins TRBV5-4 to TRBJ2-3; weak D call: TRBD2 (6 bases). The V end lost 0 bases, the J end lost 5 bases, and 10 bases lay between the germline ends. CDR1 and CDR2 (germline): SGHNT, YYREEE (reference sequence). The CDR3 covers 14 residues. In DNA, the CDR3 is TGTGCCAGCAGCTTGGCCGGGAGTGAAGATACGCAGTATTTT. Amino acids: CASSLAGSEDTQYF.

The chain joins TRBV4-3 to TRBJ1-2; 8 positions agree with TRBD1. The V segment lost 4 bases and the J segment 1 base; nucleotides outside the gene matches: 2. Germline assignment: CDR1 LGHNA and CDR2 YSLEER. The CDR3 is made up of 14 amino acids. Here the CDR3 reads CASSRTGGNYGYTF. Here the CDR3 DNA reads TGCGCCAGCAGCCGAACAGGGGGTAACTATGGCTACACCTTC.

The V and J genes are TRBV9 and TRBJ2-7; D might be TRBD2 (6 bases). This CDR3 spans 14 amino acids. Trimming took off 4 bases at V and 3 bases at J, with 14 bases between the two ends. Germline V gives CDR1 SGDLS, CDR2 YYNGEE. CDR3 amino acids: CASSPSGTFYEQYF. DNA for the CDR3: TGTGCCAGCAGCCCATCCGGGACTTTCTACGAGCAGTACTTC.

CDR3 DNA sequence: TGTGCCACCAGTGGGTCAGGGCGTGATGAGCAGTTCTTC. Its translation: CATSGSGRDEQFF. This chain joins TRBV24-1 and TRBJ2-1; D is possibly TRBD1 (5 bases). The CDR3 is 13 amino acids. The germline gives CDR1 KGHDR, CDR2 SFDVKD. Trimming removed 5 bases from V and 8 bases from J, with 12 bases in between.

The gene calls are TRBV7-6 and TRBJ2-5; TRBD2 aligns across 8 bases. The germline gives CDR1 SGHVS, CDR2 FNYEAQ. Trimming removed 5 bases from V and 3 bases from J; junction bases left unmatched: 5. The CDR3 runs to 14 residues. In DNA, the CDR3 is TGTGCCAGCAGCCGGGGGGGTGGAAAAGAGACCCAGTACTTC. It specifies CASSRGGGKETQYF. Full variable domain (remainder filled in from reference TRBV7-6 and TRBJ2-5): GAGVSQSPRYKVTKRGQDVALRCDPISGHVSLYWYRQALGQGPEFLTYFNYEAQQDKSGLPNDRFSAERPEGSISTLTIQRTEQRDSAMYRCASSRGGGKETQYFGPGTRLLVL.

The chain couples TRBV4-1 to TRBJ2-7; maybe TRBD1 (5 bases). In germline, CDR1 is MGHRA, CDR2 YSYEKL. The V end lost 6 bases, the J end lost 6 bases, and 15 bases lay between the germline ends. The CDR3 spans 13 residues. The CDR3 DNA sequence: TGCGCCAGCAGTCTAGGGGCGGACGGCGAGCAGTACTTC. Translated: CASSLGADGEQYF.

The chain carries TRBV7-2 and TRBJ2-7; 10 positions agree with TRBD1. The J segment lost 12 bases and the V segment lost 1 base, leaving 15 bases of the junction unmatched. This CDR3 has 16 residues. Germline V gene data show CDR1 as SGHTA and CDR2 as FQGNSA. CDR3 nucleotides: TGTGCCAGCAGCTTAGGAGGGGGACAGGGGTTCCTAGAAGGGTACTTC. Amino acids: CASSLGGGQGFLEGYF. The full variable domain, its missing parts supplied by reference TRBV7-2 and TRBJ2-7, is GAGVSQSPSNKVTEKGKDVELRCDPISGHTALYWYRQSLGQGLEFLIYFQGNSAPDKSGLPSDRFSAERTGGSVSTLTIQRTQQEDSAVYLCASSLGGGQGFLEGYFGPGTRLTVT.

The V and J genes are TRBV9 and TRBJ1-2, with 9 nucleotides matching TRBD1. The J segment lost 7 bases and the V segment lost 3 bases, leaving 7 bases of the junction unmatched. This CDR3 is 14 amino acids long. From germline, CDR1 is SGDLS and CDR2 YYNGEE. The CDR3 nucleotides read TGTGCCAGCAGCGCCGACAGGGGGTTCCGTGGCTACACCTTC. Amino acids: CASSADRGFRGYTF.

V gene TRBV30 combines with J gene TRBJ1-5; D is uncertain. Trimming left V 0 bases short and J 4 bases short, with 10 bases between. This CDR3 comprises 14 residues. Germline V gives CDR1 GTSNPN, CDR2 SVGIG (reference sequence). The CDR3 DNA reads as TGTGCCTGGAGTGTGGGGAGGACGAATCAGCCCCAGCATTTT. Translation: CAWSVGRTNQPQHF.

This clone has a handful of counts. The CDR3 DNA follows: TGCGCCAGCAGCCCTGGGGCGGGAGAGGCCGGTCTTTACGAGCAGTACTTC. Its protein is CASSPGAGEAGLYEQYF. The V gene is TRBV4-1, the J gene TRBJ2-7; TRBD2 agrees at 7 bases. Per the germline V gene, CDR1 is MGHRA and CDR2 is YSYEKL. CDR3 size: 17 residues. Germline trimming cut 4 bases from V and 4 bases from J; bases unmatched to any gene: 16.